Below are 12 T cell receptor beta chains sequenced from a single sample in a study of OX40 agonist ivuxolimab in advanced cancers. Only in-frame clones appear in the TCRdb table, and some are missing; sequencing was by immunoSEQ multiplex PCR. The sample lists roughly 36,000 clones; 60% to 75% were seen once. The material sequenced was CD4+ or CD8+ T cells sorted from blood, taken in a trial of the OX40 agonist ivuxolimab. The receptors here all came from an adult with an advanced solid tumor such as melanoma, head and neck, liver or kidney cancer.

This CDR3 is CASSTGQITGELFF. In DNA, the CDR3 is TGCGCCAGCAGCACTGGACAAATCACCGGGGAGCTGTTTTTT. This sequence joins TRBV5-1 and TRBJ2-2, with D perhaps TRBD1 (5 bases). The CDR3 consists of 14 residues. CDR1 is SGHRS and CDR2 is YFSETQ in the germline V gene. The V end was cut by 4 bases, the J end by 4 bases, with 11 bases between.

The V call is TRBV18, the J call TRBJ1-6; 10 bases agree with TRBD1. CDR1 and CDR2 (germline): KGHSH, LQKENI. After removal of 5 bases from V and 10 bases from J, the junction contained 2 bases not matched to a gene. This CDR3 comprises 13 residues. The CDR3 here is CASSADRGSPLHF. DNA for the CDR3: TGTGCCAGCTCAGCGGACAGGGGGTCACCCCTCCACTTT.

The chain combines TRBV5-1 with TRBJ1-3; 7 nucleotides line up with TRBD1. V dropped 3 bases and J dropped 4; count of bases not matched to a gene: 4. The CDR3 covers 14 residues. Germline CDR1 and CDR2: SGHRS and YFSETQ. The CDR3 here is CASSSGGNGNTIYF. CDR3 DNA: TGCGCCAGCAGCTCAGGGGGAAACGGAAACACCATATATTTT.

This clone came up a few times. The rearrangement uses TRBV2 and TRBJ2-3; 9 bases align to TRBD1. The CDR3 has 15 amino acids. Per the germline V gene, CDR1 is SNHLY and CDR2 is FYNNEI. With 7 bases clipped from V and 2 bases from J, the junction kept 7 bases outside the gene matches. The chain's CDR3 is CASTGDRVPTDTQYF. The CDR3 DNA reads TGTGCCAGCACAGGGGACAGGGTCCCCACAGATACGCAGTATTTT.

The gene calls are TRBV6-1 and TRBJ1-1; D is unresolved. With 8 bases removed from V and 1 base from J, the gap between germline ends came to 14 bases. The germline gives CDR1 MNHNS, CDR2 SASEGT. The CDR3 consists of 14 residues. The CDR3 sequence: CASSRVGRNTEAFF. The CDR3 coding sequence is TGTGCCAGCTCCCGTGTGGGCCGGAACACTGAAGCTTTCTTT.

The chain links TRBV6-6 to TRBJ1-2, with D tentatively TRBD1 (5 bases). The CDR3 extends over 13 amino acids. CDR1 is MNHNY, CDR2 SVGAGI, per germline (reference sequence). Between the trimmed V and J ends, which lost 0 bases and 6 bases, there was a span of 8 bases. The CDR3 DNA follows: TGTGCCAGCAGTTACTCAGGGGCGAATGGCTACACCTTC. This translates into CASSYSGANGYTF.

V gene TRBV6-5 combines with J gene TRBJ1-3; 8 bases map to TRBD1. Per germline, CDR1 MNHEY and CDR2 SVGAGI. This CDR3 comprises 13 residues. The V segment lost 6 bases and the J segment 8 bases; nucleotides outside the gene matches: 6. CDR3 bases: TGTGCCAGCAGACGGGCGGACAGGGACACCATATATTTT. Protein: CASRRADRDTIYF.

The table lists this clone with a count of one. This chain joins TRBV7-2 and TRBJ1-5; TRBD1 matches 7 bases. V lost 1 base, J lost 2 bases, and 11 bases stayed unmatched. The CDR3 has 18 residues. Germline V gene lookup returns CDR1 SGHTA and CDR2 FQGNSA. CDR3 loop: CASSLGQGSGLGNQPQHF. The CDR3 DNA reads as TGTGCCAGCAGCTTAGGACAGGGCTCAGGTTTGGGCAATCAGCCCCAGCATTTT.

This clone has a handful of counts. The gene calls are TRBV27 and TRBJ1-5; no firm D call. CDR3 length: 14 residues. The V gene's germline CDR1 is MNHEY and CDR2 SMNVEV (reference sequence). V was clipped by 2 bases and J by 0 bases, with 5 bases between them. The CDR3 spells CASSLRYSNQPQHF. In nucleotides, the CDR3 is TGTGCCAGCAGTTTACGGTATAGCAATCAGCCCCAGCATTTT.

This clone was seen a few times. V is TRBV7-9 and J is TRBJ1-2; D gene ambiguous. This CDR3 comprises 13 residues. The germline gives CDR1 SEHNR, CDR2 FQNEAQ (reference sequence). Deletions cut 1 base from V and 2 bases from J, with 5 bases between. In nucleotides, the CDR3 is TGTGCCAGCAGCTTAGAGAGAAACTATGGCTACACCTTC. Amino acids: CASSLERNYGYTF.

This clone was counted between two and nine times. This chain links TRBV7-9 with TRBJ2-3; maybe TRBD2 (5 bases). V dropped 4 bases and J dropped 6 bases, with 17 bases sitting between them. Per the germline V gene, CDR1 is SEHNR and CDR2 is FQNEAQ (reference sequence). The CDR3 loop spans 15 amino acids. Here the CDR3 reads CASSSQRTGDDTQYF. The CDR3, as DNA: TGTGCCAGCAGCTCCCAACGGACTGGAGACGATACGCAGTATTTT.

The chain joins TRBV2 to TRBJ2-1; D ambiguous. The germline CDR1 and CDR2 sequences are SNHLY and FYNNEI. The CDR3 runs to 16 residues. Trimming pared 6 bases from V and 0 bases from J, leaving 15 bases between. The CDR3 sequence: CASRDSAVSSYNEQFF. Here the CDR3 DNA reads TGTGCCAGCAGAGACTCCGCGGTGAGCTCCTACAATGAGCAGTTCTTC.